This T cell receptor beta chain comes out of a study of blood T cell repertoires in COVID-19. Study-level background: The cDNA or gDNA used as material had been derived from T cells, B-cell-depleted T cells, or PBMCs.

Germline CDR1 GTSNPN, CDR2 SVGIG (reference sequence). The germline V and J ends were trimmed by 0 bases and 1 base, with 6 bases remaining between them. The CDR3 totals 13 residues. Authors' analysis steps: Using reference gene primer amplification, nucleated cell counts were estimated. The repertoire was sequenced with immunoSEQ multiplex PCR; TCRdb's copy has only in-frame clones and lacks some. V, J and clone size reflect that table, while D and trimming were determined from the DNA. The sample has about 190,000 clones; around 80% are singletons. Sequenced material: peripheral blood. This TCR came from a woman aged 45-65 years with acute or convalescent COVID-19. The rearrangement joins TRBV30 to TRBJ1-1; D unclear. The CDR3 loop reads CAWSVQRNTEAFF. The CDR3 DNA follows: TGTGCCTGGAGTGTACAGAGGAACACTGAAGCTTTCTTT. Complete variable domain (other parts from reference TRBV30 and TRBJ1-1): SQTIHQWPATLVQPVGSPLSLECTVEGTSNPNLYWYRQAAGRGLQLLFYSVGIGQISSEVPQNLSASRPQDRQFILSSKKLLLSDSGFYLCAWSVQRNTEAFFGQGTRLTVV.